Reported below is one T cell receptor (beta chain). No antigen is known for it. This CDR3 is also generated by other DNA sequences in the sample. These data originate in a study of shared clonotypes between healthy human individuals. Terminally differentiated effector memory CD45RA+ cells were left out of the naive CD8 fraction, which was CD45RO-negative and positively selected for CCR7. V lost 3 bases to trimming and J lost 0 bases, with 8 bases between them. This CDR3 region has 13 residues. Germline V gene sequence: CDR1 SQVTM, CDR2 ANQGSEA. Study-wide results and caveats: About 5% of naive CD4 clonotypes were shared across several donors.

TCRdb's table, derived via immunoSEQ multiplex PCR, lists solely in-frame clones and lacks some. The table includes about 1.9 million clones, 80% to 95% detected once. The sample taken for sequencing was naive CD8+ T cells from PBMCs. This receptor was taken from a man between 18 and 35 years old in good health. Some clones in this sample may be carry-over from other donors' samples. The genes are TRBV29-1 and TRBJ1-1; no clear D gene. CDR3 protein: CSVDGRVNTEAFF. The CDR3 nucleotides read TGCAGCGTTGACGGGAGGGTGAACACTGAAGCTTTCTTT.